This T cell receptor beta chain was retrieved from a study of T cell responses to AZD1222 COVID-19 vaccine. Findings and limits, study-wide: AZD1222 recipients seropositive at baseline numbered only 6 or 7. Repertoires in all cases were sampled only once the peak T cell response had passed. Among the donors, most were white British and more were female, and clonal diversity was possibly underestimated. Recipients of two AZD1222 doses showed rising Spike-specific TCR breadth and depth.

The V segment lost 3 bases and the J segment 5 bases; nucleotides outside the gene matches: 7. The CDR3 has 14 residues. Looked up from germline, CDR1 is SGDLS and CDR2 is YYNGEE. TCRdb's table, derived via immunoSEQ multiplex PCR, lists solely in-frame clones and lacks some. The repertoire holds approximately 150,000 clones, roughly nine tenths seen once, with about a tenth in the top ten. Comments on this clone: No antigen is known for it.

The sample was peripheral blood, taken 28 days after the second AZD1222 dose. The chain carries TRBV9 and TRBJ2-7; TRBD1 agrees at 8 bases. The source is an adult who received the AZD1222 COVID-19 vaccine. The CDR3 loop is CASSGDRGRNEQYF. The DNA for the CDR3 is TGTGCCAGCAGCGGAGACAGGGGTAGGAACGAGCAGTACTTC.